The clone carrying this T cell receptor (beta chain) was detected many times. What it binds is unknown. This CDR3 has 14 residues. Germline V gene data show CDR1 as MNHEY and CDR2 as SVGAGI. V was pared by 5 bases and J by 4 bases, with 14 bases between. This entry comes from a study of early T cells in non-severe SARS-CoV-2 infection. Background on the study: Chains were not paired, and sequencing was done on bulk RNA from unsorted whole blood. Study-level points and caveats: Matching with VDJdb favored anti-spike CD8 responses (missing private and CD4 specificities).

Unique molecular identifier tags were affixed to discrete cDNA molecules. Using its own MiXCR run on the 5' RACE reads, TCRdb lists one record per CDR3 protein. This sample has under 95,000 distinct CDR3 sequences, with over 9.5% found just once. Material for sequencing was whole blood. V is TRBV6-5 and J is TRBJ1-2; D is unclear. The TCR comes from an adult who was a healthcare worker with PCR-confirmed SARS-CoV-2 infection or an uninfected control (not recorded which). CDR3 residues: CASSAGVWGYGYTF. DNA of the CDR3: TGTGCCAGCAGTGCGGGCGTTTGGGGCTATGGCTACACCTTC.